This T cell receptor (beta chain) emerged from a study of low-dose radiotherapy and immunotherapy resistance in tumors (dated 2022 in TCRdb). About the study as a whole: In Cohort 1, each fraction delivered 0.5 Gy every 2 weeks, and the prescribed total PTV dose was 6.5 Gy. Patients in Cohort 2 were given 1 Gy per fraction every two weeks, for a total of 13 Gy across 26 weeks. Nivolumab was administered intravenously as a 240 mg flat dose every two weeks, and ipilimumab was administered intravenously at 1 mg/kg every six weeks. Cyclophosphamide 200 mg/m2 was given intravenously every two weeks, one day before each radiation and immunotherapy administration. Starting on cycle 1 day 1, patients took 300 mg of aspirin by mouth once daily for four cycles. Trial participants were not randomized into treatment groups. Eight patients were included in the translational analysis: three from the first dose cohort and the first five from the second dose cohort.

The sample's time point label, decoded: after trial treatment. In light of the paper, this sample's treatment or condition label describes: LDRT plus nivolumab, ipilimumab, low-dose cyclophosphamide and aspirin (RACIN trial). Donors were enrolled in RACIN, a single-arm phase I dose-escalation trial combining nivolumab, ipilimumab, aspirin, low-dose cyclophosphamide and low-dose radiotherapy. Patients were eligible if they had advanced solid tumors that were TIL-negative. This clonotype appeared a few times. Its antigen is not yet known. No per-base quality is available; no much larger clone lies one base away. Trimming takes 3 bases from V and 5 bases from J, and the germline ends sit 14 bases apart. Its CDR3 holds 14 amino acids, cysteine through phenylalanine. The entry retains the CDR3 DNA only, 42 bases that are in frame from base 1. CDR1 and CDR2, per the germline V gene, are SGHRS and YFSETQ.

To make first-strand cDNA, Superscript III was used along with a set of TRAV- and TRBV-specific primers so that both the TCRalpha and TCRbeta chains were covered. TCRs were amplified with Phusion for approximately 20 PCR cycles using a constant-region primer together with the adapter attached to the V primers. The isolated mRNA was amplified using the MessageAmp II aRNA Amplification Kit, with in vitro transcription performed for around 16 hours at 37 degrees C. The Dynabeads mRNA DIRECT Purification Kit was used to isolate mRNA for TCR sequencing. A second roughly 23-cycle Phusion PCR added indexed Illumina adapters, and products were purified with AMPure XP beads. An Illumina MiniSeq instrument was used to deep-sequence the TCRalpha and TCRbeta libraries. As for the authors' bioinformatics: Using custom Perl scripts, TCR sequences that encoded the same protein were pooled, out-of-frame sequences were dropped, and the abundance of each clonotype was calculated. TCR sequences supported by only a single read were excluded from analysis. Repertoire metrics included Shannon entropy, Gini index, clonality, richness, and frequency of TCRs shared between repertoires. The public reads were reanalyzed by TCRdb: fastp trimming at Q25, MiXCR alignment, in-frame beta chains only. When rows share a CDR3 protein, they turn into one entry using the most common DNA and genes. None of the V and J calls come from the authors' own analysis; TCRdb made them. The sample table records roughly 38,000 distinct CDR3 sequences; roughly 20% of these occur just once. Just under 9.5% of the sample comes from the top ten.

The sequences come from PBMCs, collected after low-dose radiotherapy plus immunotherapy. The chain couples TRBV5-1 to TRBJ2-5, with TRBD2 perhaps the D gene, on 6 matching bases. This clonotype originated in a female donor with ovarian cancer. CDR3 protein: CASSSGTGRETQYF. The bases are TGCGCCAGCAGCTCCGGGACTGGAAGGGAGACCCAGTACTTC.